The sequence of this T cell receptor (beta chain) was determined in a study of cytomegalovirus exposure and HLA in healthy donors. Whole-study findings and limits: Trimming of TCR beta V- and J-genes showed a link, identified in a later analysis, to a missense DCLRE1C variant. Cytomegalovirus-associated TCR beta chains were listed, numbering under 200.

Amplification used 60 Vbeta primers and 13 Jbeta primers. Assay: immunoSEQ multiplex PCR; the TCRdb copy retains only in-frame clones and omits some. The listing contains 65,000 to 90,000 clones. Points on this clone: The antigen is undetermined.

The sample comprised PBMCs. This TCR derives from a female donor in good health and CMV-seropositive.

The CDR3 sequence is CASSESRDISYEQYF. The DNA of the CDR3 is TGTGCCAGCAGTGAGTCCAGGGACATATCCTACGAGCAGTACTTC. The chain uses TRBV2 and TRBJ2-7, with a weak D call TRBD1 (6 bases). This CDR3 contains 15 residues. The germline V gene encodes CDR1 SNHLY and CDR2 FYNNEI. The V and J ends lost 3 bases and 1 base respectively, with 13 bases between them.